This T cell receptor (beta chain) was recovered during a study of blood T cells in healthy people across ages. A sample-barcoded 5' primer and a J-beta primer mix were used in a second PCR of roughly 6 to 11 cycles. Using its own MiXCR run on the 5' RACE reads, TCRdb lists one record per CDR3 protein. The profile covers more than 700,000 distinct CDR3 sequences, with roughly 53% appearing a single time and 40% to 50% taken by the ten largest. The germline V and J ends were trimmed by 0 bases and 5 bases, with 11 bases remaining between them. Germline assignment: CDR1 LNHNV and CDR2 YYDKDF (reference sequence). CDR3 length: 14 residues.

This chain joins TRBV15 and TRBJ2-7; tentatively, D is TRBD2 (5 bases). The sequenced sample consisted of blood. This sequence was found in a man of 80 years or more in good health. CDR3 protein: CATSRDRGKNEQYF. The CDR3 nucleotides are TGTGCCACCAGCAGAGATCGAGGGAAGAACGAGCAGTACTTC.